These T cell receptor beta chains were read from a single sample in a study of cytomegalovirus exposure and HLA in healthy donors. Profiled with immunoSEQ multiplex PCR; TCRdb holds only in-frame clones, not every one. This sample has 140,000 to 150,000 clones, with approximately 80% found just once. Sequencing was done on a sample of PBMCs. The receptor set was obtained from a man in his forties in good health and CMV-seronegative. Each CDR3 is given with its conserved first and last residue. D genes are given only for firm matches. Clone size is shown for a subset of rows, as once, few, many or a class of expanded clone.

D gene	V gene	J gene	clone size	CDR3 protein	CDR3 DNA
TRBD1	TRBV6-6	TRBJ1-3	NA	CASSYTPGQGGNTIYF	TGTGCCAGCAGTTACACCCCGGGACAGGGGGGAAACACCATATATTTT
NA	TRBV7-9	TRBJ1-6	NA	CASSLPGVNSPLHF	TGTGCCAGCAGCTTACCAGGGGTAAATTCACCCCTCCACTTT
NA	TRBV27	TRBJ2-2	NA	CASSSNPTVNTGELFF	TGTGCCAGCAGTTCTAACCCGACAGTGAACACCGGGGAGCTGTTTTTT
NA	TRBV9	TRBJ2-7	NA	CASSVVAGAYEQYF	TGTGCCAGCAGCGTAGTAGCAGGGGCCTACGAGCAGTACTTC
NA	TRBV5-1	TRBJ2-3	NA	CASSLGADTQYF	TGCGCCAGCAGCTTGGGGGCGGATACGCAGTATTTT
TRBD1	TRBV10-3	TRBJ2-3	NA	CAISLDRGNTQYF	TGTGCCATCAGCCTCGACAGGGGCAATACGCAGTATTTT
TRBD1	TRBV30	TRBJ2-2	NA	CAWSVPYLGTANTGELFF	TGTGCCTGGAGTGTTCCCTACCTTGGGACAGCAAACACCGGGGAGCTGTTTTTT
NA	TRBV19	TRBJ2-3	NA	CASSIGAGASNTQYF	TGTGCCAGTAGTATCGGGGCGGGGGCCTCCAATACGCAGTATTTT
NA	TRBV11-2	TRBJ2-6	NA	CASSWGLGANVLTF	TGTGCCAGCAGCTGGGGGCTTGGGGCCAACGTCCTGACTTTC
TRBD1	TRBV7-2	TRBJ1-3	once	CASSLARGQGPGNTIYF	TGTGCCAGCAGCTTAGCCCGCGGACAGGGACCCGGAAACACCATATATTTT
TRBD1	TRBV6-5	TRBJ2-5	NA	CASTPTTGVQETQYF	TGTGCCAGCACTCCGACAACAGGGGTTCAAGAGACCCAGTACTTC
NA	TRBV7-2	TRBJ2-7	few	CASSLARNGEQYF	TGTGCCAGCAGCTTAGCGCGTAACGGCGAGCAGTACTTC
TRBD2	TRBV6-5	TRBJ2-1	few	CASSALPGLAAKQFF	TGTGCCAGCAGCGCGCTACCGGGACTAGCGGCAAAGCAGTTCTTC
NA	TRBV21-1	TRBJ1-6	NA	CASTPDNSPLHF	TGTGCCAGCACCCCAGATAATTCACCCCTCCACTTT
NA	TRBV30	TRBJ1-1	NA	CAWSTDGYTEAFF	TGTGCCTGGAGTACTGACGGGTACACTGAAGCTTTCTTT
TRBD1	TRBV2	TRBJ2-7	once	CASSGDRGSYEQYF	TGTGCCAGCAGTGGGGACAGGGGTTCCTACGAGCAGTACTTC
TRBD1	TRBV7-2	TRBJ1-5	NA	CASSQIQGANQPQHF	TGTGCCAGCAGCCAAATTCAGGGGGCCAATCAGCCCCAGCATTTT
TRBD2	TRBV6-6	TRBJ2-7	NA	CASSYPGTRGGEQYF	TGTGCCAGCAGTTACCCCGGGACTCGGGGGGGCGAGCAGTACTTC
NA	TRBV5-6	TRBJ1-2	NA	CASSPSPGVGYTF	TGTGCCAGCAGCCCTTCACCCGGGGTAGGCTACACCTTC
NA	TRBV6-5	TRBJ2-7	NA	CASSYSTAGNRGEQYF	TGTGCCAGCAGTTACTCGACGGCAGGGAACAGAGGCGAGCAGTACTTC
NA	TRBV13	TRBJ2-5	NA	CASSLLTGQETQYF	TGTGCCAGCAGCTTATTGACAGGCCAAGAGACCCAGTACTTC
NA	TRBV7-9	TRBJ2-5	once	CASSDRQVETQYF	TGTGCCAGCAGCGACAGACAGGTAGAGACCCAGTACTTC
TRBD1	TRBV28	TRBJ1-1	NA	CASSLGTGITEAFF	TGTGCCAGCAGTTTGGGGACAGGGATAACTGAAGCTTTCTTT
TRBD2	TRBV5-6	TRBJ2-5	NA	CASSLGISGGEETQYF	TGTGCCAGCAGCTTGGGAATTAGCGGGGGTGAAGAGACCCAGTACTTC
TRBD1	TRBV28	TRBJ1-2	NA	CASSFEGQGIDGYTF	TGTGCCAGCAGTTTCGAGGGACAGGGAATCGACGGCTACACCTTC
NA	TRBV5-1	TRBJ1-1	few	CASSLAAGRNTEAFF	TGCGCCAGCAGCTTGGCCGCCGGGAGGAACACTGAAGCTTTCTTT
NA	TRBV6-1	TRBJ1-1	few	CASSASRNTEAFF	TGTGCCAGCAGTGCCTCCCGGAACACTGAAGCTTTCTTT
TRBD1	TRBV7-9	TRBJ1-2	few	CASRFAGQGIHNYGYTF	TGTGCCAGCAGATTCGCGGGACAGGGTATACATAACTATGGCTACACCTTC
TRBD1	TRBV5-1	TRBJ2-7	NA	CASSPLGTGGSYEQYF	TGCGCCAGCAGCCCGCTAGGGACAGGGGGCTCCTACGAGCAGTACTTC
TRBD1	TRBV10-1	TRBJ1-1	NA	CASSESGQGLNTEAFF	TGCGCCAGCAGTGAGTCAGGACAGGGACTGAACACTGAAGCTTTCTTT
TRBD1	TRBV7-2	TRBJ1-2	NA	CASSLQPSTGRNYGYTF	TGTGCCAGCAGCTTACAGCCCTCGACAGGGAGAAACTATGGCTACACCTTC
NA	TRBV5-8	TRBJ1-5	NA	CASSLGQRGNQPQHF	TGTGCCAGCAGCTTGGGACAGCGGGGCAATCAGCCCCAGCATTTT
NA	TRBV6-6	TRBJ1-4	NA	CASREGTVEKLFF	TGTGCCAGCAGGGAAGGAACAGTTGAAAAACTGTTTTTT
NA	TRBV5-8	TRBJ1-5	few	CASSFGGPGDGNNQPQHF	TGTGCCAGCAGCTTTGGTGGTCCGGGGGATGGAAACAATCAGCCCCAGCATTTT
NA	TRBV11-2	TRBJ1-4	NA	CASSFSGVLNEKLFF	TGTGCCAGCAGCTTCTCAGGGGTCCTTAATGAAAAACTGTTTTTT